The 25 T cell receptor beta chains in this list originate from one sample, sequenced in a study of shared clonotypes between healthy human individuals. The protocol was immunoSEQ multiplex PCR, while the TCRdb copy is restricted to in-frame clones and leaves out a portion. Of 190,000 or so clones in the sample, 65% to 80% were seen once. Input material: memory CD4+ T cells sorted from blood. Subset specified: CD45RA-negative fraction. The receptors here all came from a man aged 30 to 45 in good health.

The chain has TRBV7-9 and TRBJ2-1, with D tentatively TRBD1 (5 bases). CDR1 and CDR2 (germline): SEHNR, FQNEAQ (reference sequence). The CDR3 loop spans 16 amino acids. With 4 bases removed from V and 9 bases from J, the gap between germline ends came to 22 bases. The CDR3: CASSSPPFQPQGEQFF. The CDR3 DNA reads TGTGCCAGCAGCTCCCCCCCTTTCCAGCCCCAGGGTGAGCAGTTCTTC.

The V call is TRBV6-1, the J call TRBJ2-2; no firm D call. Trimming cost V 7 bases and J 8 bases, with 11 bases left between them. This CDR3 has 12 residues. Germline V gene sequence: CDR1 MNHNS, CDR2 SASEGT. The CDR3 DNA is TGTGCCAGCACCCCGATCGGAGGGGAGCTGTTTTTT. This codes for CASTPIGGELFF.

The chain links TRBV19 to TRBJ1-2, with D perhaps TRBD1 (5 bases). Germline values: CDR1 LNHDA, CDR2 SQIVND (reference sequence). The V gene lost 4 bases and the J gene lost 2 bases, with 8 bases spanning the gap. The CDR3 totals 13 residues. This CDR3 is CASSTRDNYGYTF. CDR3 nucleotide sequence: TGTGCCAGTAGTACCCGGGACAACTATGGCTACACCTTC.

The rearrangement uses TRBV5-1 and TRBJ2-3; D possibly corresponds to TRBD2 (5 bases). V was clipped by 0 bases and J by 8 bases, with 10 bases between them. The CDR3 runs 13 residues. In germline, CDR1 is SGHRS, CDR2 YFSETQ. The CDR3 DNA is TGCGCCAGCAGCTTGGAGGAGGCGGGTACGCAGTATTTT. This codes for CASSLEEAGTQYF.

V gene TRBV4-2 combines with J gene TRBJ1-2; D possibly corresponds to TRBD1 (6 bases). The V end was cut by 3 bases, the J end by 5 bases, with 16 bases between. The germline gives CDR1 LGHNA, CDR2 YNFKEQ. CDR3 length: 15 residues. CDR3 amino acids: CASSQDRQETYGYTF. The CDR3, as DNA: TGTGCCAGCAGCCAGGACCGACAGGAGACGTATGGCTACACCTTC.

The chain employs TRBV7-6 and TRBJ2-1; maybe TRBD2 (5 bases). The CDR3 extends over 13 amino acids. In germline, CDR1 is SGHVS, CDR2 FNYEAQ. V lost 4 bases and J lost 1, with 5 bases in between. The DNA for the CDR3 is TGTGCCAGCAGCTGGACTTCCTACAATGAGCAGTTCTTC. This sequence encodes CASSWTSYNEQFF.

This clone was seen at least ten times. V gene TRBV27 combines with J gene TRBJ2-2, with D perhaps matching TRBD1 (5 bases). Looked up from germline, CDR1 is MNHEY and CDR2 is SMNVEV (reference sequence). CDR3 length: 16 amino acids. V was clipped by 3 bases and J by 4 bases, with 15 bases between them. CDR3 in amino acids: CASSFFGVQGTGELFF. The CDR3 nucleotides read TGTGCCAGCAGTTTCTTTGGGGTTCAGGGCACCGGGGAGCTGTTTTTT.

In its sample, this clone was seen many times. This rearrangement joins TRBV7-2 to TRBJ2-3; the D is unclear. Trimming shortened V by 3 bases and J by 2 bases, and 12 bases separated the two germline ends. The CDR3 runs to 15 residues. Germline-derived CDR1 and CDR2 are SGHTA and FQGNSA. Here the CDR3 reads CASSFLRLTTDTQYF. CDR3 sequence (DNA): TGTGCCAGCAGCTTTCTGCGCCTAACCACAGATACGCAGTATTTT.

The CDR3 bases are TGTGCCAGCAGCGTAGGAGTAGGGAGGAACACTGAAGCTTTCTTT. It yields the protein CASSVGVGRNTEAFF. The gene calls are TRBV9 and TRBJ1-1; D is unclear. The CDR3 loop spans 15 amino acids. Germline V gene data show CDR1 as SGDLS and CDR2 as YYNGEE. The V end lost 0 bases, the J end lost 1 base, and 10 bases lay between the germline ends.

This clone was counted ten times or more. The V and J genes are TRBV2 and TRBJ2-7; 9 bases are shared with TRBD1. This CDR3 has 15 amino acids. With 7 bases clipped from V and 0 bases from J, the junction kept 7 bases outside the gene matches. Germline-derived CDR1 and CDR2 are SNHLY and FYNNEI. In DNA form, the CDR3 reads TGTGCCAGCACCGAAGACAGGGGGTCCTCCTACGAGCAGTACTTC. Amino acids: CASTEDRGSSYEQYF.

The chain uses TRBV5-6 and TRBJ2-5; TRBD1 might be the D (6 bases). V lost 4 bases, J lost 2 bases, and 15 bases lay in between. The CDR3 is made up of 15 amino acids. CDR1 and CDR2 (germline): SGHDT, YYEEEE. CDR3 nucleotide sequence: TGTGCCAGCAGCGCTACCGGGACACCACAAGAGACCCAGTACTTC. Encoded protein: CASSATGTPQETQYF.

This rearrangement joins TRBV2 to TRBJ2-5, with 7 nucleotides matching TRBD2. The CDR3 totals 15 residues. CDR1 is SNHLY and CDR2 is FYNNEI in the germline V gene. V dropped 2 bases and J dropped 0; count of bases not matched to a gene: 3. CDR3 protein: CASSEQREYQETQYF. The CDR3, as DNA: TGTGCCAGCAGTGAACAGCGGGAATACCAAGAGACCCAGTACTTC.

CDR3 region: CASSPRPEETQYF. CDR3 bases: TGTGCCAGCAGCCCCCGACCCGAGGAGACCCAGTACTTC. The chain couples TRBV5-5 to TRBJ2-5; unclear D gene. In germline, CDR1 is SGHKS, CDR2 YYEKEE (reference sequence). This CDR3 region has 13 residues. Deletions cut 4 bases from V and 5 bases from J, with 12 bases between.

This clone has only one observation. This chain connects TRBV28 to TRBJ2-6; 7 nucleotides line up with TRBD1. The germline V gene encodes CDR1 MDHEN and CDR2 SYDVKM. The CDR3 is 17 residues long. Trimming took 7 bases from V and 0 from J; bases not matched to a gene: 9. CDR3 bases: TGTGCCAGCACCCCGACAGGGTCCACCTCTGGGGCCAACGTCCTGACTTTC. Amino acid sequence: CASTPTGSTSGANVLTF.

CDR3 DNA: TGTGCCAGCAGAGCACAGGGGGCTGGGTACGAGCAGTACTTC. It translates to CASRAQGAGYEQYF. This chain connects TRBV28 to TRBJ2-7, with 9 bases fitting TRBD1. Germline V lookup: CDR1 MDHEN, CDR2 SYDVKM. V shed 6 bases, J shed 4 bases, and the junction held 7 bases outside the gene matches. The CDR3 has 14 residues.

The V gene is TRBV27, the J gene TRBJ2-7; 10 nucleotides line up with TRBD2. The CDR3 extends over 16 amino acids. Germline V lookup: CDR1 MNHEY, CDR2 SMNVEV (reference sequence). After removal of 5 bases from V and 2 bases from J, the junction contained 9 bases not matched to a gene. The CDR3 loop reads CASSPRRSGRAYEQYF. The CDR3 DNA reads TGTGCCAGCAGTCCCCGGAGGAGCGGGAGGGCCTACGAGCAGTACTTC.

The chain recombines TRBV5-8 with TRBJ2-7; the match to TRBD1 covers 7 bases. The CDR3 runs 13 residues. With V trimmed by 4 bases and J by 7 bases, 8 bases remained unmatched. From germline, CDR1 is SGHTS and CDR2 YDEGEE. The CDR3 DNA reads TGTGCCAGCAGCCTATCGGGACAGCGGGAGCAGTACTTC. As protein: CASSLSGQREQYF.

This clone was seen only a few times. V usage is TRBV5-1 and J usage is TRBJ2-1; D unresolved. Trimming took off 1 base at V and 9 bases at J, with 11 bases between the two ends. The CDR3 consists of 13 residues. Germline-derived CDR1 and CDR2 are SGHRS and YFSETQ. CDR3 sequence (DNA): TGCGCCAGCAGCTTGTCAGTATCAGGTGAGCAGTTCTTC. It translates to CASSLSVSGEQFF.

The chain carries TRBV9 and TRBJ2-7; TRBD1 is a possible D gene (6 bases). Trimming took 1 base from V and 5 from J, leaving 13 bases between them. The CDR3 has 14 residues. Germline-derived CDR1 and CDR2 are SGDLS and YYNGEE. The DNA for the CDR3 is TGTGCCAGCAGCGTATCCGGCAGGGGCCACGAGCAGTACTTC. Protein product: CASSVSGRGHEQYF.

This clone came up once. The CDR3 DNA is TGCAGCGCCCAGGGACAGCCGGAGCAGTTCTTC. This translates into CSAQGQPEQFF. The V and J genes are TRBV29-1 and TRBJ2-1, with 7 bases lining up with TRBD1. V gave up 7 bases and J gave up 10 bases; unmatched junction bases: 7. The CDR3 contains 11 residues. Germline values: CDR1 SQVTM, CDR2 ANQGSEA.

This chain joins TRBV27 and TRBJ2-7; 8 bases line up with TRBD2. After removal of 8 bases from V and 6 bases from J, the junction contained 12 bases not matched to a gene. Germline V gene data show CDR1 as MNHEY and CDR2 as SMNVEV (reference sequence). The CDR3 totals 14 residues. The DNA of the CDR3 is TGTGCCAGCGGCTTCAAAGCGGGAGTAGCCGAGCAGTACTTC. This translates into CASGFKAGVAEQYF.

This clone was picked up one time. The chain combines TRBV7-3 with TRBJ1-1; maybe TRBD1 (6 bases). The CDR3 totals 15 residues. Trimming took off 3 bases at V and 7 bases at J, with 18 bases between the two ends. Germline assignment: CDR1 SGHTA and CDR2 FQGTGA. CDR3 protein: CASSFLGTPGDEAFF. CDR3 DNA: TGTGCCAGCAGCTTCCTTGGGACACCCGGAGATGAAGCTTTCTTT.

This sequence joins TRBV27 and TRBJ2-1, with D unclear. The CDR3 has 13 residues. Germline V gene lookup returns CDR1 MNHEY and CDR2 SMNVEV (reference sequence). V gave up 6 bases and J gave up 7 bases, with 13 bases separating them. CDR3 region: CASSQDAINEQFF. The DNA for the CDR3 is TGTGCCAGCAGCCAGGATGCCATTAATGAGCAGTTCTTC.

In its sample, this clone was seen once. The rearrangement joins TRBV15 to TRBJ2-1; 8 nucleotides align to TRBD2. CDR1 LNHNV and CDR2 YYDKDF come from the germline V gene (reference sequence). This CDR3 comprises 15 residues. V gave up 3 bases and J gave up 8 bases; unmatched junction bases: 9. The CDR3 sequence is CATSRISGTSDEQFF. CDR3 DNA sequence: TGTGCCACCAGCAGGATCAGCGGGACTAGTGATGAGCAGTTCTTC.

This chain joins TRBV11-2 and TRBJ2-5; TRBD1 matches at 8 bases. This CDR3 has 15 amino acids. The V and J ends lost 4 bases and 1 base, in that order; junction bases with no gene match: 5. Germline CDR1 SGHAT, CDR2 FQNNGV. CDR3 sequence: CASSSIQGVQETQYF. The CDR3 DNA follows: TGTGCCAGCAGCTCGATACAGGGGGTCCAAGAGACCCAGTACTTC.